This T cell receptor (beta chain) was identified in a study of blood T cell repertoires in COVID-19. In germline, CDR1 is LGHNA, CDR2 YSLEER. The CDR3 contains 15 residues. V shed 0 bases, J shed 3 bases, and the junction held 5 bases outside the gene matches. Here immunoSEQ multiplex PCR was the method, and the copy in TCRdb shows in-frame clones only, minus some. This table holds 270,000 or so clones, almost 90% found once. This chain uses TRBV4-3 with TRBJ2-7; 7 bases fit TRBD1. The sequence was obtained from a woman aged 55-70 years with COVID-19, enrolled during active disease. The sequenced sample was peripheral blood. The CDR3 nucleotides are TGCGCCAGCAGCCAAGATAGGGCAGGGGGCTACGAGCAGTACTTC. It translates to CASSQDRAGGYEQYF.